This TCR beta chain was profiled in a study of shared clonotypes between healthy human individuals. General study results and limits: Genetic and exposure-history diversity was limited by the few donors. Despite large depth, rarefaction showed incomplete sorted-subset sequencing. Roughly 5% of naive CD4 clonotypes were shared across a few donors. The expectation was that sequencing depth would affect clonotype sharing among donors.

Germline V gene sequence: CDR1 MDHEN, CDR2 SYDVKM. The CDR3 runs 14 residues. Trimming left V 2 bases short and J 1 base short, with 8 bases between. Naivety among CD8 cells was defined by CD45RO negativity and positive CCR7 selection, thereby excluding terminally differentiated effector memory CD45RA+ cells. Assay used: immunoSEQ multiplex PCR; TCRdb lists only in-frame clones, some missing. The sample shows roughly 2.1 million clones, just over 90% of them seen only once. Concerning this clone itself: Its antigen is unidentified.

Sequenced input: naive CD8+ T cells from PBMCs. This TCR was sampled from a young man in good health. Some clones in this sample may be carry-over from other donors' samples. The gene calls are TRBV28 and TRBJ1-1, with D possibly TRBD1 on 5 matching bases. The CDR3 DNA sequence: TGTGCCAGCAGTTTACCAGGGACGAACACTGAAGCTTTCTTT. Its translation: CASSLPGTNTEAFF. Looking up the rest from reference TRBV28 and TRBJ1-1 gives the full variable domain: DVKVTQSSRYLVKRTGEKVFLECVQDMDHENMFWYRQDPGLGLRLIYFSYDVKMKEKGDIPEGYSVSREKKERFSLILESASTNQTSMYLCASSLPGTNTEAFFGQGTRLTVV.